This TCR beta chain was captured in a study of PD-L1 blockade in urothelial cancer (dated by TCRdb to the late 2010s). General notes on the study: Therapy was started in about 2014 for all patients, and atezolizumab 1,200 mg was administered intravenously every 3 weeks. Blood samples gave a median of around 140,000 T cells and some 83,000 unique TCRs, with a median clonality of 0.080. Durable clinical benefit was defined as a progression-free survival longer than 6 months, and TCR features were additionally tested against progression-free survival and overall survival. Pretreatment blood TCR-seq was available for about 30 patients, at least one posttreatment blood collection was obtained for around 24 patients, and tumor TCR-seq was available for around 24 patients. Blood samples were analyzed at 3 weeks after treatment start (second dose) and at 6 weeks after treatment start. Twenty-five of 29 patients were identified as males with urothelial cancer of bladder origin, and a prior smoking history was reported by 18 of 29 patients. An exploratory multi-omic analysis was conducted of the somatic, immune and clinical correlates of response to PD-L1 blockade with atezolizumab in urothelial cancer. Durable clinical benefit was achieved by nine patients and was not achieved by 20 patients. Pretreatment tumor samples, along with matched peripheral blood collected serially before and after atezolizumab treatment, underwent TCR sequencing. In the same patients who had TCR sequencing, pretreatment tumors also underwent whole exome sequencing and RNA sequencing. An ECOG performance status of 0 or 1 was recorded for the patients, and 0 to 3 prior chemotherapy regimens had been received by the patients.

Trimming takes 1 base off V and 2 bases off J; junction bases not matched to a gene: 6. The CDR1 and CDR2 encoded by the germline V gene are LGHNA and YNFKEQ. CDR3 length: 17 amino acids, cysteine to phenylalanine. This entry keeps only the CDR3 DNA: 51 bases, framed from base 1. Each PCR received spiked-in synthetic TCR analog templates so that absolute template abundance could be estimated from read counts. Using the immunoSEQ assay, TCRbeta CDR3 regions were amplified from genomic DNA with bias-controlled V and J gene primers. Sequencing of rearranged TCRbeta segments was done at approximately 20X coverage. The authors processed their data as follows. Sequencing errors were corrected by clustering, and CDR3s were annotated against IMGT so that V, D and J genes could be assigned. Downstream analyses used only productive TCRbeta rearrangements, leaving out any out-of-frame or stop-codon sequences. Clonality was computed as one minus Shannon entropy normalized by the log of the number of unique productive sequences. Clones differing between time points or between blood and tumor were identified using Fisher's exact test with Benjamini-Hochberg correction, with an adjusted p below 0.01 applied as the threshold. The table was pulled from immuneACCESS by TCRdb, which kept in-frame rearrangements only. Such tables lose some clones; where checked, under half of the loss comes from unresolved V genes, and the rest has no known cause. V, J and clone size are those of that table, while D and trimming were read from the DNA. The table for this sample lists some 110,000 clones; roughly 90% of them were counted only once. The ten largest clones take up more than 1.5% of the sample.

The investigation overall reported the following: Small sample size (n ≈ 30) and many exploratory analyses mean the results are intended to be hypothesis-generating. A pretreatment peripheral blood TCR clonality below the median was linked to improved progression-free and overall survival. At 3 weeks after the start of treatment, tumor-associated TCR clones in peripheral blood had expanded more in patients with durable benefit (n of about 20, p = 0.022).

The time point label for this specimen denotes: peripheral blood 6 weeks after treatment start. The cohort included about 30 patients with locally advanced or metastatic urothelial carcinoma who were treated at Memorial Sloan Kettering on a trial protocol. Peripheral blood mononuclear cells were collected from each patient pretreatment and during treatment, giving between 1 and 8 total time points per patient. The Qiagen DNeasy Blood extraction kit was used to purify genomic DNA from total PBMCs and from tumor samples. PBMCs were collected pretreatment and during treatment, and were isolated and stored as previously described. Comment on this clone: The antigen this receptor binds is unknown. It has no much larger one-base neighbor in the sample; base qualities were not kept.

The chain joins TRBV4-2 to TRBJ2-2, with 8 middle bases fitting TRBD2. The sequence came from a man in his 60s with urothelial cancer. The material sequenced was PBMCs, taken around atezolizumab (anti-PD-L1) treatment. The nucleotides read TGTGCCAGCAGCCAAGGTTTGAGGACTAGCAACACCGGGGAGCTGTTTTTT. Its protein product is CASSQGLRTSNTGELFF.